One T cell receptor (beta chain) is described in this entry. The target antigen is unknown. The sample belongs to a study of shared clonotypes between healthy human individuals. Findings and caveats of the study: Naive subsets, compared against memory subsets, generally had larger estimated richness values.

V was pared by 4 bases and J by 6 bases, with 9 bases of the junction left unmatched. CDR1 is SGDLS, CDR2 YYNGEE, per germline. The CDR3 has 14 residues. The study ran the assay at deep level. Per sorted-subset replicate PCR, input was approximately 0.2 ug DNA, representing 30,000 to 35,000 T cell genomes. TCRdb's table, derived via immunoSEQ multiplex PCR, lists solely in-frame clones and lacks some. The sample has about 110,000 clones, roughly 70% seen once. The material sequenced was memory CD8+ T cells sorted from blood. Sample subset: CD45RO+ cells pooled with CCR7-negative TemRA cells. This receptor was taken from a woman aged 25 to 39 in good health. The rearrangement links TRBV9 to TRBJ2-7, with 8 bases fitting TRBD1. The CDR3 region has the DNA TGTGCCAGCAGCAGCCGGGACAGGCCCCGCGAGCAGTACTTC. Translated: CASSSRDRPREQYF.